Listed here are 13 T cell receptor beta chains from one sample, sequenced in a study of T cells after yellow fever vaccination (dated by TCRdb to between 2018 and 2020). This specimen's treatment or condition label, per the study, means: live attenuated yellow fever vaccine strain. Library generation was performed with 5' RACE. TCRdb records Illumina HiSeq 2500 as the sequencer. TCRdb reprocessing: public reads trimmed at Q25 with fastp, clones called with MiXCR, in-frame beta chains kept. Each CDR3 protein appears once, grouped with its most common genes and DNA. The sample table records 550,000 to 750,000 distinct CDR3 sequences; about 13% of these occur just once. The ten largest make up over 12% of the sample. The sample consisted of PBMCs, taken on the day of the yellow fever booster vaccination. All receptors derive from a man aged 25 to 40 who received the YFV17D yellow fever vaccine.

This clonotype was found a few times. This chain connects TRBV20-1 to TRBJ1-5; 10 bases align to TRBD1. Germline trimming cut 5 bases from V and 6 bases from J; bases unmatched to any gene: 4. The V gene's germline CDR1 is DFQATT and CDR2 SNEGSKA (reference sequence). This CDR3 contains 13 residues. CDR3 protein: CSASGTGVQPQHF. For the CDR3, the DNA is TGCAGTGCTTCCGGGACAGGGGTTCAGCCCCAGCATTTT.

The gene calls are TRBV5-4 and TRBJ2-7; 8 bases align to TRBD2. CDR3 size: 14 residues. Germline CDR1 SGHNT, CDR2 YYREEE (reference sequence). The junction had 6 bases not matched to a gene; V was cut back by 5 bases and J by 2 bases. CDR3 region: CASRLSGSPYEQYF. In DNA form, the CDR3 reads TGTGCCAGCAGATTGAGCGGGAGTCCCTACGAGCAGTACTTC.

CDR3 protein: CASSSYRDGYTF. The CDR3 DNA follows: TGTGCCAGCAGTTCTTACAGGGATGGCTACACCTTC. The genes are TRBV27 and TRBJ1-2; TRBD1 might be the D (6 bases). Trimming removed 4 bases at V and 6 bases at J, with 9 bases between. This CDR3 contains 12 residues. CDR1 and CDR2 from the germline V gene are MNHEY and SMNVEV (reference sequence).

A few counts support this clonotype. In DNA, the CDR3 is TGTGCCAGCAGCCAAGTCCCTCCTAGGGCTTTCTTT. Translated, it gives CASSQVPPRAFF. This sequence joins TRBV14 and TRBJ1-1; the D is unclear. Germline V gene data show CDR1 as SGHDN and CDR2 as FVKESK. The CDR3 totals 12 residues. The V gene lost 1 base and the J gene lost 11 bases, with 11 bases spanning the gap.

This chain connects TRBV6-5 to TRBJ2-1; D may be TRBD2 (5 bases). Germline assignment: CDR1 MNHEY and CDR2 SVGAGI. The CDR3 runs 16 residues. Trimming removed 4 bases at V and 0 bases at J, with 13 bases between. The CDR3 DNA reads TGTGCCAGCAGTTTAACAGATGGGAGCTCCTACAATGAGCAGTTCTTC. This translates into CASSLTDGSSYNEQFF.

This clonotype was counted only a few times. J is TRBJ2-5 and V is TRBV5-1, with 8 positions matching TRBD2. Looked up from germline, CDR1 is SGHRS and CDR2 is YFSETQ. Trimming at V came to 4 bases and at J to 1 base, leaving 6 bases not matched to a gene. The CDR3 has 15 residues. The CDR3 nucleotides read TGCGCCAGCAGCGCTTCTAGCGGGTCCCAAGAGACCCAGTACTTC. Its translation: CASSASSGSQETQYF.

The chain has TRBV12-3 or TRBV12-4 and TRBJ2-1; TRBD2 matches 7 bases. V was clipped by 7 bases and J by 9 bases; unmatched bases: 9. CDR3 length: 13 residues. The CDR3 protein is CASTLTSGGEQFF. The CDR3 DNA is TGTGCCAGCACCCTTACCTCGGGGGGTGAGCAGTTCTTC.

The genes are TRBV12-3 or TRBV12-4 and TRBJ2-7; D ambiguous. Trimming stripped 6 bases from V and 6 bases from J, with 15 bases between. The CDR3 covers 13 residues. For the CDR3, the DNA is TGTGCCAGCAGCTGGGCCCTCTCCATCGAGCAGTACTTC. Amino acid sequence: CASSWALSIEQYF.

The V call is TRBV4-2, the J call TRBJ2-7; 7 nucleotides line up with TRBD1. After removal of 3 bases from V and 2 bases from J, the junction contained 7 bases not matched to a gene. From germline, CDR1 is LGHNA and CDR2 YNFKEQ. The CDR3 contains 15 residues. The CDR3: CASSHVEGGTYEQYF. The CDR3 region has the DNA TGTGCCAGCAGCCATGTTGAAGGGGGCACCTACGAGCAGTACTTC.

This clonotype was detected only a few times. V and J are TRBV7-9 and TRBJ2-7; a possible D gene is TRBD1 (6 bases). The CDR3 sequence is 13 residues long. Germline V lookup: CDR1 SEHNR, CDR2 FQNEAQ (reference sequence). Deletions cut 4 bases from V and 2 bases from J, with 9 bases between. This CDR3 reads CASSSQGTYEQYF. The CDR3 DNA reads TGTGCCAGCAGCTCACAGGGAACCTACGAGCAGTACTTC.

This clonotype occurred a few times. The rearrangement joins TRBV29-1 to TRBJ2-1; a weak D match, TRBD2 (6 bases). The V gene lost 0 bases and the J gene lost 1 base, with 28 bases spanning the gap. The CDR3 is 21 residues long. The germline V gene has CDR1 SQVTM and CDR2 ANQGSEA. The CDR3 region has the DNA TGCAGCGTTGAAGACAAGATGAAGGTCATAGGGCTAGCGCGATCCTACAATGAGCAGTTCTTC. Translation gives CSVEDKMKVIGLARSYNEQFF.

The genes are TRBV20-1 and TRBJ2-1; no reliable D call. From germline, CDR1 is DFQATT and CDR2 SNEGSKA (reference sequence). This CDR3 is built from 15 residues. V was cut by 6 bases and J by 6 bases, with 21 bases left in between. The CDR3 sequence is CSAVESSRRANEQFF. The CDR3 nucleotides read TGCAGTGCCGTCGAGTCCAGCAGAAGGGCCAATGAGCAGTTCTTC.

In this sample, this clonotype turned up many times. This chain's CDR3 is CAISDSQGNQPQHF. The CDR3 DNA follows: TGTGCCATCAGTGATTCCCAGGGGAATCAGCCCCAGCATTTT. The chain combines TRBV10-3 with TRBJ1-5; a possible D gene is TRBD1 (6 bases). CDR1 is ENHRY, CDR2 SYGVKD, per germline. Trimming shortened V by 3 bases and J by 4 bases, and 10 bases separated the two germline ends. The CDR3 runs to 14 residues.